This is a list of T cell receptor beta chains from one sample in a study of blood T cell repertoires in COVID-19. Here immunoSEQ multiplex PCR was the method, and the copy in TCRdb shows in-frame clones only, minus some. The data hold around 84,000 clones, with 70% to 80% observed a single time. The specimen was peripheral blood. The receptors were sampled from a man in his fifties with active or convalescent COVID-19. Each CDR3 is given with its conserved first and last residue. Each record gives: V gene, D gene, clone size, J gene, CDR3 DNA, CDR3 protein. The D gene is left open where the match is weak. Expanded clones are given a class, and other clones once, few, many or no size at all.

V: TRBV6-4
D: -
size: -
J: TRBJ2-1
DNA: TGTGCCACCGCTCCGGGACACTCCTACAATGAGCAGTTCTTC
CDR3: CATAPGHSYNEQFF

V: TRBV5-1
D: TRBD1
size: -
J: TRBJ1-1
DNA: TGCGCCAGCTCCGGGACAGGGGGAACTGAAGCTTTCTTT
CDR3: CASSGTGGTEAFF

V: TRBV4-3
D: -
size: -
J: TRBJ1-5
DNA: TGCGCCAGCAGCCAGGGCGTGGGGGCAGGTCAGCCCCAGCATTTT
CDR3: CASSQGVGAGQPQHF

V: TRBV18
D: -
size: few
J: TRBJ2-7
DNA: TGTGCCAGCTCACCAGGGGCGGGATTCTCCTACGAGCAGTACTTC
CDR3: CASSPGAGFSYEQYF

V: TRBV5-4
D: -
size: -
J: TRBJ1-2
DNA: TGTGCCAGCAATCAGTGGGGGGATGGAAATGGCTACACCTTC
CDR3: CASNQWGDGNGYTF

V: TRBV7-3
D: TRBD1
size: -
J: TRBJ2-5
DNA: TGTGCCAGCAGCACGGACAGGGAAGAGACCCAGTACTTC
CDR3: CASSTDREETQYF

V: TRBV7-9
D: TRBD1
size: -
J: TRBJ2-2
DNA: TGTGCCAGCAGATTGGGACAGGGAGCGGCCGGGGAGCTGTTTTTT
CDR3: CASRLGQGAAGELFF

V: TRBV5-1
D: -
size: -
J: TRBJ2-5
DNA: TGCGCCAGCAGCGGAACGTCAGGGTTAGAGACCCAGTACTTC
CDR3: CASSGTSGLETQYF

V: TRBV5-4
D: TRBD1
size: -
J: TRBJ2-5
DNA: TGTGCCAGCAGCTTGGGGGACAGGTCGACACAAGAGACCCAGTACTTC
CDR3: CASSLGDRSTQETQYF

V: TRBV2
D: -
size: medium-sized
J: TRBJ2-7
DNA: TGTGCCAGCAGTGCGACAATCGACCGGAGGGAGCAGTACTTC
CDR3: CASSATIDRREQYF

V: TRBV5-6
D: -
size: -
J: TRBJ2-5
DNA: TGTGCCAGCACCCCCGACCCAGCGGCCGAAGGGACCCAGTACTTC
CDR3: CASTPDPAAEGTQYF

V: TRBV6-4
D: TRBD2
size: few
J: TRBJ2-2
DNA: TGTGCCAGCAGTACAACCGGGACTACGAACACCGGGGAGCTGTTTTTT
CDR3: CASSTTGTTNTGELFF

V: TRBV30
D: -
size: -
J: TRBJ1-3
DNA: TGTGCCTGGAGTGTGCGGGGCACCATATATTTT
CDR3: CAWSVRGTIYF

V: TRBV7-2
D: -
size: few
J: TRBJ1-1
DNA: TGTGCCAGCAGCTTAGAGGGGGAGAACACTGAAGCTTTCTTT
CDR3: CASSLEGENTEAFF

V: TRBV19
D: TRBD1
size: -
J: TRBJ1-5
DNA: TGTGCCAGTAGTCTAACAGGGGGCGGTAGCAATCAGCCCCAGCATTTT
CDR3: CASSLTGGGSNQPQHF

V: TRBV2
D: -
size: -
J: TRBJ2-7
DNA: TGTGCCAGCAGGGTGGGGGGCGAGCAGTACTTC
CDR3: CASRVGGEQYF

V: TRBV3-1/TRBV3-2
D: -
size: once
J: TRBJ1-2
DNA: TGTGCCAGCAGCCAATTCCAGGGAAACTATGGCTACACCTTC
CDR3: CASSQFQGNYGYTF

V: TRBV10-3
D: TRBD1
size: few
J: TRBJ1-2
DNA: TGTGCCATCAGTGGGGGGACAGGGGGCAGCTATGGCTACACCTTC
CDR3: CAISGGTGGSYGYTF

V: TRBV7-9
D: -
size: -
J: TRBJ1-5
DNA: TGTGCCAGCAGCTTAGTGGGATCAGGGGGCAATCAGCCCCAGCATTTT
CDR3: CASSLVGSGGNQPQHF

V: TRBV5-8
D: -
size: few
J: TRBJ1-5
DNA: TGTGCCAGCAGCCGCCTCGAGGGACTGCGCAATCAGCCCCAGCATTTT
CDR3: CASSRLEGLRNQPQHF

V: TRBV10-2
D: TRBD2
size: -
J: TRBJ2-2
DNA: TGCGCCAGCAGTGCAAAACTAGCGATGAACACCGGGGAGCTGTTTTTT
CDR3: CASSAKLAMNTGELFF

V: TRBV6-1
D: TRBD1
size: -
J: TRBJ1-5
DNA: TGTGCCAGCAGTGAAGGGACAGGGGGGAGTAGCAATCAGCCCCAGCATTTT
CDR3: CASSEGTGGSSNQPQHF

V: TRBV6-5
D: TRBD2
size: -
J: TRBJ2-3
DNA: TGTGCCAGCAGTTACCAGCGGGGGGACACAGATACGCAGTATTTT
CDR3: CASSYQRGDTDTQYF

V: TRBV9
D: -
size: -
J: TRBJ1-2
DNA: TGTGCCAGCAGCACGGCGGGGCCCAACTATGGCTACACCTTC
CDR3: CASSTAGPNYGYTF

V: TRBV30
D: -
size: -
J: TRBJ2-3
DNA: TGTGCCTGGAGTTGGGGCCGCACAGATACGCAGTATTTT
CDR3: CAWSWGRTDTQYF

V: TRBV4-2
D: TRBD1
size: -
J: TRBJ1-2
DNA: TGTGCCAGCAGCCAAGGGGGAAACCATGACAGGGAAGTCGATGGCTACACCTTC
CDR3: CASSQGGNHDREVDGYTF

V: TRBV5-5
D: TRBD1
size: -
J: TRBJ1-5
DNA: TGTGCCAGCAGTGCCGGGACAGGGAGCAATCAGCCCCAGCATTTT
CDR3: CASSAGTGSNQPQHF

V: TRBV21-1
D: -
size: -
J: TRBJ1-1
DNA: TGTGCCAGCAGACAAGACAGAACGTTTGACGGGAACACTGAAGCTTTCTTT
CDR3: CASRQDRTFDGNTEAFF

V: TRBV7-3
D: -
size: few
J: TRBJ1-1
DNA: TGTGCCAGCAGCTTGACACCGAACACTGAAGCTTTCTTT
CDR3: CASSLTPNTEAFF

V: TRBV21-1
D: -
size: few
J: TRBJ1-5
DNA: TGTGCCAGCAGCAAAAAGCCGGCCCAGCATTTT
CDR3: CASSKKPAQHF

V: TRBV9
D: -
size: -
J: TRBJ1-2
DNA: TGTGCCAGCAGCGTAGGAAACAGGAACATCAACTATGGCTACACCTTC
CDR3: CASSVGNRNINYGYTF

V: TRBV6-1
D: -
size: few
J: TRBJ1-5
DNA: TGTGCCAGCAGTGAAACATTTCCCAGGGTTGGGAATCAGCCCCAGCATTTT
CDR3: CASSETFPRVGNQPQHF

V: TRBV10-1
D: -
size: -
J: TRBJ2-2
DNA: TGCGCCAGCAGTGAAAGTAGCGGGGAGCTGTTTTTT
CDR3: CASSESSGELFF

V: TRBV30
D: TRBD1
size: -
J: TRBJ2-7
DNA: TGTGCCTGGAGTTCTGGGACAGACTACGAGCAGTACTTC
CDR3: CAWSSGTDYEQYF

V: TRBV9
D: -
size: -
J: TRBJ1-2
DNA: TGTGCCAGCAGCGTGGGGCAACGTCGGGATGGCTACACCTTC
CDR3: CASSVGQRRDGYTF

V: TRBV5-1
D: TRBD2
size: few
J: TRBJ2-2
DNA: TGCGCCAGCACCACTATACCCAGCGGGGGGCTTAACACCGGGGAGCTGTTTTTT
CDR3: CASTTIPSGGLNTGELFF

V: TRBV3-1/TRBV3-2
D: -
size: -
J: TRBJ1-1
DNA: TGTGCCAGCAGACCGCTTTTGGATCCAAATTCAGGGAGGGCTGAAGCTTTCTTT
CDR3: CASRPLLDPNSGRAEAFF

V: TRBV5-6
D: TRBD1
size: few
J: TRBJ2-3
DNA: TGTGCCAGCAGCTTGGGGGGACAGAGCACAGATACGCAGTATTTT
CDR3: CASSLGGQSTDTQYF

V: TRBV11-1
D: -
size: -
J: TRBJ1-2
DNA: TGTGCCAGCAGCTTATTTGGACAGACAGAATATGGCTACACCTTC
CDR3: CASSLFGQTEYGYTF

V: TRBV27
D: -
size: -
J: TRBJ1-1
DNA: TGTGCCAGCAGTCCTGGGGGCGTAAGGACTGAAGCTTTCTTT
CDR3: CASSPGGVRTEAFF

V: TRBV12-3/TRBV12-4
D: -
size: once
J: TRBJ2-3
DNA: TGTGCCAGCAGCCCCCTGAGCACAGATACGCAGTATTTT
CDR3: CASSPLSTDTQYF

V: TRBV7-9
D: TRBD2
size: -
J: TRBJ2-7
DNA: TGTGCCAGCAGCTTGGCGGGGGGGCCTTACGAGCAGTACTTC
CDR3: CASSLAGGPYEQYF

V: TRBV7-6
D: -
size: -
J: TRBJ1-3
DNA: TGTGCCAGCAGTCCTTACGCGACTAACACCTTCTCTGGAAACACCATATATTTT
CDR3: CASSPYATNTFSGNTIYF

V: TRBV6-2/TRBV6-3
D: -
size: -
J: TRBJ2-7
DNA: TGTGCCAGCAGTTACAGGGGCGAGCAGTACTTC
CDR3: CASSYRGEQYF